The subject of this entry is one T cell receptor (beta chain). Followed longitudinally, the Seattle patients had been enrolled during active infection. These data come from a study of blood T cell repertoires in COVID-19. Study-level information: COVID-19 samples from acute and convalescent phases originated in the United States, Italy and Spain.

The CDR3 runs to 15 residues. Germline V gene data show CDR1 as SGHTA and CDR2 as FQGNSA. V dropped 1 base and J dropped 6 bases, with 16 bases sitting between them. In the authors' methods: From reference gene primer amplification, estimates of nucleated cell counts were derived. Profiled with immunoSEQ multiplex PCR; TCRdb holds only in-frame clones, not every one. V and J calls and clone size are given by that table; D and trimming were obtained from the DNA. The data contain some 300,000 clones, 90% of them seen just once; the ten biggest clones take up around 0.98%. The chain carries TRBV7-2 and TRBJ2-7, with D perhaps TRBD2 (6 bases). Material: peripheral blood. This TCR derives from a woman in her 40s with COVID-19, enrolled during active disease. The CDR3: CASSLVRGGWGEQYF. The CDR3 nucleotides read TGTGCCAGCAGCTTAGTTCGGGGAGGATGGGGCGAGCAGTACTTC. Based on the CDR3 plus reference TRBV7-2 and TRBJ2-7, the full variable domain is GAGVSQSPSNKVTEKGKDVELRCDPISGHTALYWYRQSLGQGLEFLIYFQGNSAPDKSGLPSDRFSAERTGGSVSTLTIQRTQQEDSAVYLCASSLVRGGWGEQYFGPGTRLTVT.